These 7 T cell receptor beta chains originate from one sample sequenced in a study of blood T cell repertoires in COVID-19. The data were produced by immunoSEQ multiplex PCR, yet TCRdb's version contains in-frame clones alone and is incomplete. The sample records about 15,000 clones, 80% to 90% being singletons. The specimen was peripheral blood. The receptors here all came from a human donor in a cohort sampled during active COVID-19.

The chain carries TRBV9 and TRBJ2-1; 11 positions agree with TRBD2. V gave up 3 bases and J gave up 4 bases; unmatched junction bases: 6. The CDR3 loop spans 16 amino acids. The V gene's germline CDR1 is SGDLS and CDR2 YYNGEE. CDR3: CASSGRLAGGYNEQFF. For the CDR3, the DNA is TGTGCCAGCAGCGGTAGGCTAGCGGGGGGATACAATGAGCAGTTCTTC.

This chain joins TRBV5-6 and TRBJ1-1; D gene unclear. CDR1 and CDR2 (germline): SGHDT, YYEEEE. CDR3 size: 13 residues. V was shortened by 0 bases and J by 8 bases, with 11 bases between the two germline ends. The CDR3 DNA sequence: TGTGCCAGCAGCTTGGTGGGAGACTTCGAAGCTTTCTTT. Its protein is CASSLVGDFEAFF.

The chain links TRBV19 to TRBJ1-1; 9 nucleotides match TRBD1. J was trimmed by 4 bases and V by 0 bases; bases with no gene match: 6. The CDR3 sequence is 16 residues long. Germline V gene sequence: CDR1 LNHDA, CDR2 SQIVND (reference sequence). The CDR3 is CASSIEPGQGFTEAFF. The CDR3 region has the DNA TGTGCCAGTAGTATAGAACCGGGACAGGGATTCACTGAAGCTTTCTTT.

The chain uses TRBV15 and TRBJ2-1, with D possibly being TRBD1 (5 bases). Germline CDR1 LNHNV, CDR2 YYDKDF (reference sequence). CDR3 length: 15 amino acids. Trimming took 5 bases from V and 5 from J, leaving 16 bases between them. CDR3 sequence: CATSLQGRADNEQFF. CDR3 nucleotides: TGTGCCACCAGCCTTCAGGGTCGGGCAGACAATGAGCAGTTCTTC.

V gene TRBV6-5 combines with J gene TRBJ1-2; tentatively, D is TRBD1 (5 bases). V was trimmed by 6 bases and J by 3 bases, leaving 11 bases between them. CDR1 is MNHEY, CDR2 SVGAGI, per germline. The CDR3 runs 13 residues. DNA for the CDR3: TGTGCCAGCAGCAGGGCGGTGGACTATGGCTACACCTTC. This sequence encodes CASSRAVDYGYTF.

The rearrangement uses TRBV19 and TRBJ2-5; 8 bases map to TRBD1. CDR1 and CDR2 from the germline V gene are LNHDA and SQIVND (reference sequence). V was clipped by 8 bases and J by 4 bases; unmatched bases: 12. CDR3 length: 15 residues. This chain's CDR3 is CASARQGKSGETQYF. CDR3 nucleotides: TGTGCCAGTGCCCGACAGGGGAAGTCGGGAGAGACCCAGTACTTC.

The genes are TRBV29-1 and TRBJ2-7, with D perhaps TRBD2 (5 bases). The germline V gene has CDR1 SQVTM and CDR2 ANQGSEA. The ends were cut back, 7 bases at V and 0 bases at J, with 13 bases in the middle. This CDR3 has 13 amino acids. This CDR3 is CSGRFSSSYEQYF. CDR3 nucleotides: TGCAGCGGGAGGTTTTCGAGCTCCTACGAGCAGTACTTC.